Listed below are T cell receptor beta chains from one sample, sequenced in a study of T-cell memory formation after mild COVID-19. TCRdb itself ran the 5' RACE reads through MiXCR, one entry per CDR3 protein. The sample comprises hundreds of thousands of distinct CDR3 sequences, around 27% of which are singletons, and approximately 13% rests with the top ten. Source material: PBMCs or a T cell subset sorted from them (not recorded which). Receptor source: an adult woman who had mild COVID-19 (a few samples of this study predate the infection). Cell type and time point are not known. CDR3s include the opening cysteine and the closing phenylalanine or tryptophan. A D gene is named only where the DNA matches it firmly. Size is omitted from some rows. Given values are once, few, many or a class for expanded clones.

clone_size j_call v_call cdr3_length d_call cdr3_nt cdr3_aa
NA TRBJ2-7 TRBV4-2 15 TRBD2 TGTGCCAGCAGCCAAGGGGCGGGAGGCGGGTACGAGCAGTACTTC CASSQGAGGGYEQYF
few TRBJ2-5 TRBV20-1 18 TRBD2 TGCAGTGCTCCCCCGGGGACTAGCGGGAGTTCGTACCAAGAGACCCAGTACTTC CSAPPGTSGSSYQETQYF
once TRBJ2-6 TRBV24-1 14 NA TGTGCCACCAGTGAAGGGTTTGGGGCCAACGTCCTGACTTTC CATSEGFGANVLTF
few TRBJ1-5 TRBV6-6 15 TRBD1 TGTGCCAGCAGGCCCGGGACAGACCCCAGAACGCCCCAGCATTTT CASRPGTDPRTPQHF
few TRBJ1-3 TRBV12-3/TRBV12-4 15 NA TGTGCCAGCAGCACCGGGACGGCCGGAAAGAACACCATATATTTT CASSTGTAGKNTIYF
NA TRBJ1-1 TRBV20-1 12 NA TGCAGTGCTTCGGGGGACGACACTGAAGCTTTCTTT CSASGDDTEAFF
NA TRBJ1-5 TRBV5-1 13 NA TGCGCCAGCAGCCTAAACGTTGGCCAGCCCCAGCATTTT CASSLNVGQPQHF
NA TRBJ1-1 TRBV7-9 18 TRBD1 TGTGCCAGCAGCTCCTATAATTTGAGACAGGGTAAAGCCACTGAAGCTTTCTTT CASSSYNLRQGKATEAFF
few TRBJ1-6 TRBV7-9 16 TRBD1 TGTGCCAGCAGCTTAGCTCGACAGGGGTGGATTTCACCCCTCCACTTT CASSLARQGWISPLHF
few TRBJ2-1 TRBV29-1 13 NA TGCAGCGTTACAGGGGGGGCCTACAATGAGCAGTTCTTC CSVTGGAYNEQFF